This entry lists 27 T cell receptor beta chains sequenced from one sample in a study of blood T cell repertoires in COVID-19. Only in-frame clones appear in the TCRdb table, and some are missing; sequencing was by immunoSEQ multiplex PCR. The sample consists of approximately 300,000 clones, around 90% of them appearing once. The specimen was peripheral blood. The receptors originated from a man in his forties or fifties with active or convalescent COVID-19.

This clone was counted between two and nine times. The chain recombines TRBV4-3 with TRBJ2-7; a weak D match, TRBD2 (5 bases). This CDR3 has 15 amino acids. V lost 1 base to trimming and J lost 3 bases, with 13 bases between them. Looked up from germline, CDR1 is LGHNA and CDR2 is YSLEER. The chain's CDR3 is CASSQAQEAYYEQYF. For the CDR3, the DNA is TGCGCCAGCAGCCAAGCCCAGGAGGCCTACTACGAGCAGTACTTC.

The chain carries TRBV24-1 and TRBJ1-1, with D unresolved. The germline V gene encodes CDR1 KGHDR and CDR2 SFDVKD. The CDR3 runs to 13 residues. V lost 4 bases and J 5 bases, leaving 10 bases between the germline ends. The CDR3 spells CATSDSSGTEAFF. Written as DNA, the CDR3 is TGTGCCACCAGTGACTCGTCGGGGACTGAAGCTTTCTTT.

The gene calls are TRBV9 and TRBJ2-1, with D possibly being TRBD2 (7 bases). There are 16 residues in the CDR3. The germline V gene has CDR1 SGDLS and CDR2 YYNGEE. Trimming shortened V by 0 bases and J by 4 bases, and 14 bases separated the two germline ends. CDR3 nucleotides: TGTGCCAGCAGCGTAGTAGGCCGGGGGGCTTACAATGAGCAGTTCTTC. This gives the protein CASSVVGRGAYNEQFF. Looking up the rest from reference TRBV9 and TRBJ2-1 gives the full variable domain: DSGVTQTPKHLITATGQRVTLRCSPRSGDLSVYWYQQSLDQGLQFLIQYYNGEERAKGNILERFSAQQFPDLHSELNLSSLELGDSALYFCASSVVGRGAYNEQFFGPGTRLTVL.

The genes are TRBV6-6 and TRBJ2-5; a possible D gene is TRBD2 (6 bases). The CDR3 is made up of 15 amino acids. V lost 0 bases to trimming and J lost 5 bases, with 13 bases between them. CDR1 MNHNY and CDR2 SVGAGI come from the germline V gene (reference sequence). CDR3 sequence (DNA): TGTGCCAGCAGTTACTCGATAGGGGCGGGGGAGACCCAGTACTTC. It specifies CASSYSIGAGETQYF.

The chain is built from TRBV7-9 and TRBJ2-7; 12 positions match TRBD2. The germline V gene has CDR1 SEHNR and CDR2 FQNEAQ (reference sequence). The CDR3 is 18 residues long. Losses at the gene ends were 3 bases for V and 5 bases for J; bases not matched to a gene: 14. The CDR3 spells CASSLTRGRTSGIDEQYF. In DNA form, the CDR3 reads TGTGCCAGCAGCTTGACTAGAGGAAGGACTAGCGGGATCGACGAGCAGTACTTC.

The chain combines TRBV18 with TRBJ1-1, with 7 bases aligning to TRBD1. The germline V gene has CDR1 KGHSH and CDR2 LQKENI. The CDR3 length is 14 residues. V was clipped by 2 bases and J by 6 bases; unmatched bases: 6. In nucleotides, the CDR3 is TGTGCCAGCTCACCAGGCCAGGGGGGTTCTGAAGCTTTCTTT. As protein: CASSPGQGGSEAFF.

The gene calls are TRBV7-2 and TRBJ2-7, with D perhaps TRBD1 (6 bases). CDR3 size: 13 residues. Trimming took 6 bases from V and 1 from J, leaving 10 bases between them. Germline CDR1 SGHTA, CDR2 FQGNSA. CDR3 residues: CASRRTASYEQYF. The CDR3 region has the DNA TGTGCCAGCAGACGGACAGCATCCTACGAGCAGTACTTC.

The V gene is TRBV4-3, the J gene TRBJ2-3, with 14 positions matching TRBD2. CDR1 and CDR2 (germline): LGHNA, YSLEER. Trimming took 4 bases from V and 5 from J; bases not matched to a gene: 8. The CDR3 loop spans 17 amino acids. The CDR3 reads CASSRAGTSGGIDTQYF. CDR3 nucleotide sequence: TGCGCCAGCAGCCGGGCCGGGACTAGCGGGGGTATAGATACGCAGTATTTT.

The sample holds one count of this clone. This chain uses TRBV12-3 or TRBV12-4 with TRBJ2-7, with D hard to call. Trimming removed 3 bases from V and 3 bases from J, with 9 bases in between. The CDR3 is made up of 13 amino acids. CDR3 sequence (DNA): TGTGCCAGCAGTTTTCTTCACAACTACGAGCAGTACTTC. Encoded protein: CASSFLHNYEQYF.

This clone has more than one count but fewer than ten. The genes are TRBV4-1 and TRBJ2-3; the D is unclear. The CDR3 length is 12 residues. Germline lookup yields CDR1 MGHRA and CDR2 YSYEKL. The V and J ends lost 0 bases and 5 bases respectively, with 3 bases between them. The CDR3 DNA follows: TGCGCCAGCAGCCAAGACTTAGATACGCAGTATTTT. Its protein is CASSQDLDTQYF.

The rearrangement uses TRBV4-1 and TRBJ1-2; D possibly corresponds to TRBD1 (6 bases). V was shortened by 1 base and J by 2 bases, with 26 bases between the two germline ends. This CDR3 contains 20 residues. The germline V gene encodes CDR1 MGHRA and CDR2 YSYEKL. This chain's CDR3 is CASSQVAPGEVRRSNYGYTF. CDR3 DNA: TGCGCCAGCAGCCAAGTCGCACCAGGGGAAGTTCGGCGAAGCAACTATGGCTACACCTTC.

The chain employs TRBV4-1 and TRBJ1-2; TRBD1 agrees at 8 bases. Germline V lookup: CDR1 MGHRA, CDR2 YSYEKL. The CDR3 has 18 amino acids. Trimming took 0 bases from V and 4 from J; bases not matched to a gene: 13. In DNA, the CDR3 is TGCGCCAGCAGCCAAGATAGGCCAGGGGGCTCTTTAAGCTATGGCTACACCTTC. Amino acids: CASSQDRPGGSLSYGYTF.

Only one count was recorded for this clone. The rearrangement joins TRBV28 to TRBJ2-5; weak D call: TRBD2 (6 bases). This CDR3 contains 14 residues. With 6 bases removed from V and 2 bases from J, the gap between germline ends came to 13 bases. CDR1 MDHEN and CDR2 SYDVKM come from the germline V gene. The CDR3, as DNA: TGTGCCAGCAGCCTCGGGGGAGGTCAAGAGACCCAGTACTTC. Translated: CASSLGGGQETQYF.

This clone was seen a single time. This chain links TRBV5-1 with TRBJ1-2; maybe TRBD1 (5 bases). V gave up 4 bases and J gave up 3 bases, with 10 bases separating them. Germline CDR1 reads SGHRS; CDR2 reads YFSETQ. The CDR3 totals 13 residues. The CDR3 DNA reads as TGCGCCAGCAGCCGACAGTACGACTATGGCTACACCTTC. Its protein is CASSRQYDYGYTF.

The rearrangement joins TRBV6-5 to TRBJ2-1; 7 bases map to TRBD2. The germline V gene encodes CDR1 MNHEY and CDR2 SVGAGI. Trimming removed 5 bases from V and 7 bases from J; junction bases left unmatched: 5. The CDR3 length is 13 residues. The CDR3 DNA is TGTGCCAGCAGTCCCGGCGGGGGAAATGAGCAGTTCTTC. Translating gives CASSPGGGNEQFF.

The V gene is TRBV9, the J gene TRBJ1-2; D gene uncertain. The CDR3 contains 17 residues. Germline V gives CDR1 SGDLS, CDR2 YYNGEE. Between the trimmed V and J ends, which lost 0 bases and 2 bases, there was a span of 17 bases. The CDR3 DNA is TGTGCCAGCAGCGTAGGGTGGGGAGGATTTCCGAACTATGGCTACACCTTC. Translating gives CASSVGWGGFPNYGYTF.

The V gene is TRBV28, the J gene TRBJ2-4; D is possibly TRBD1 (6 bases). CDR3 length: 18 amino acids. Germline V gives CDR1 MDHEN, CDR2 SYDVKM. V was clipped by 2 bases and J by 1 base, with 18 bases between them. The CDR3 region is CASSLEGPGVGAKNIQYF. The CDR3 coding sequence is TGTGCCAGCAGTTTAGAGGGCCCAGGGGTAGGGGCCAAAAACATTCAGTACTTC.

CDR3 DNA: TGCGCCAGCAGCTTGGTGGGTTCGTCGAGGGTGGACGAGCAGTACTTC. This translates into CASSLVGSSRVDEQYF. V and J are TRBV5-1 and TRBJ2-7, with D perhaps matching TRBD2 (5 bases). CDR1 and CDR2 from the germline V gene are SGHRS and YFSETQ. The CDR3 is made up of 16 amino acids. The V gene lost 0 bases and the J gene lost 5 bases, with 18 bases spanning the gap. Based on the CDR3 plus reference TRBV5-1 and TRBJ2-7, the full variable domain is KAGVTQTPRYLIKTRGQQVTLSCSPISGHRSVSWYQQTPGQGLQFLFEYFSETQRNKGNFPGRFSGRQFSNSRSEMNVSTLELGDSALYLCASSLVGSSRVDEQYFGPGTRLTVT.

The chain uses TRBV9 and TRBJ2-7; D is perhaps TRBD1 (6 bases). This CDR3 comprises 15 residues. V lost 5 bases to trimming and J lost 2 bases, with 17 bases between them. CDR1 SGDLS and CDR2 YYNGEE come from the germline V gene. The CDR3 reads CASSADGDTTYEQYF. The DNA for the CDR3 is TGTGCCAGCAGTGCCGACGGGGACACTACCTACGAGCAGTACTTC.

This clone was found a few times. The rearrangement uses TRBV7-2 and TRBJ2-2; D perhaps matches TRBD2 (6 bases). V lost 4 bases and J lost 5, with 11 bases in between. Germline assignment: CDR1 SGHTA and CDR2 FQGNSA. CDR3 length: 14 residues. The CDR3 DNA reads TGTGCCAGCAGCTCCTACGGGGGAACCGGGGAGCTGTTTTTT. Translating it yields CASSSYGGTGELFF. Filled out from reference TRBV7-2 and TRBJ2-2, the complete variable domain reads GAGVSQSPSNKVTEKGKDVELRCDPISGHTALYWYRQSLGQGLEFLIYFQGNSAPDKSGLPSDRFSAERTGGSVSTLTIQRTQQEDSAVYLCASSSYGGTGELFFGEGSRLTVL.

This clone was counted a single time. The chain couples TRBV2 to TRBJ2-7, with 12 bases aligning to TRBD2. Losses at the gene ends were 10 bases for V and 2 bases for J; bases not matched to a gene: 9. Germline V lookup: CDR1 SNHLY, CDR2 FYNNEI. The CDR3 contains 15 residues. Written as DNA, the CDR3 is TGTGCCACCCACTCCCCTAGCGGGGGGGCCTACGAGCAGTACTTC. Translated: CATHSPSGGAYEQYF.

V and J are TRBV2 and TRBJ2-1; 7 bases match TRBD1. The CDR3 is 16 residues long. Germline CDR1 is SNHLY and CDR2 is FYNNEI. The V and J ends lost 0 bases and 2 bases, in that order; junction bases with no gene match: 4. CDR3 loop: CASSEATGATYNEQFF. The CDR3 region has the DNA TGTGCCAGCAGTGAAGCCACAGGGGCGACCTACAATGAGCAGTTCTTC.

The chain recombines TRBV7-8 with TRBJ2-7, with 7 bases fitting TRBD1. CDR1 and CDR2 from the germline V gene are SGHVS and FQNEAQ. CDR3 size: 14 residues. After removal of 5 bases from V and 1 base from J, the junction contained 5 bases not matched to a gene. The CDR3 loop is CASSRGTASYEQYF. The CDR3 DNA is TGTGCCAGCAGCCGAGGGACAGCGTCCTACGAGCAGTACTTC.

A word on this clone: This CDR3 is also generated by other DNA sequences in the sample. V and J are TRBV2 and TRBJ2-1, with 13 bases lining up with TRBD2. Germline V gives CDR1 SNHLY, CDR2 FYNNEI. This CDR3 has 15 residues. Unmatched junction bases numbered 4, after V lost 6 bases and J lost 5 bases. The CDR3 here is CASSPGTSGNNEQFF. Here the CDR3 DNA reads TGTGCCAGCAGCCCAGGGACTAGCGGGAACAATGAGCAGTTCTTC.

This rearrangement joins TRBV2 to TRBJ2-7; tentative D call: TRBD1 (6 bases). The V gene lost 4 bases and the J gene lost 2 bases, with 15 bases spanning the gap. CDR3 length: 15 amino acids. Per germline, CDR1 SNHLY and CDR2 FYNNEI. The CDR3: CASSGGQGIPYEQYF. The CDR3 DNA sequence: TGTGCCAGCAGTGGAGGGCAGGGGATCCCCTACGAGCAGTACTTC.

This chain uses TRBV28 with TRBJ2-7; 10 bases map to TRBD1. The germline V gene has CDR1 MDHEN and CDR2 SYDVKM. Trimming took 7 bases from V and 3 from J; bases not matched to a gene: 6. CDR3 size: 14 residues. CDR3 region: CASTGTGVNYEQYF. The CDR3 bases are TGTGCCAGCACCGGGACAGGGGTCAACTACGAGCAGTACTTC.

In its sample, this clone was seen once. The rearrangement joins TRBV5-1 to TRBJ2-5, with 7 bases aligning to TRBD1. Germline trimming cut 4 bases from V and 3 bases from J; bases unmatched to any gene: 6. Germline CDR1 and CDR2: SGHRS and YFSETQ. The CDR3 has 14 amino acids. The CDR3 reads CASSPGQLEETQYF. CDR3 DNA sequence: TGCGCCAGCAGCCCGGGACAGCTGGAAGAGACCCAGTACTTC.